This T cell receptor beta chain was sequenced for a study of blood T cell repertoires in COVID-19. CDR1 and CDR2 from the germline V gene are SGHRS and YFSETQ. The V gene end was trimmed by 4 bases and the J gene end by 6 bases; junction bases not matched to a gene: 6. The CDR3 consists of 14 residues. In the source study's methods: For nucleated cells, counts were estimated from reference gene primer amplification. Sequenced by immunoSEQ multiplex PCR; TCRdb stores in-frame clones only, minus some. The V and J calls and clone size are taken from that table; D and trimming were inferred from the DNA. In the table there are 70,000 to 90,000 clones, 75% to 95% of which are singletons.

The J gene is TRBJ1-4, the V gene TRBV5-1; TRBD1 aligns across 7 bases. The TCR originated in a human donor in a cohort sampled during active COVID-19. The source material was peripheral blood. CDR3 sequence (DNA): TGCGCCAGCAGCCTCGGACAGGCCTATGAAAAACTGTTTTTT. Its translation is CASSLGQAYEKLFF.